This T cell receptor (beta chain) emerged from a study of T cell responses to AZD1222 COVID-19 vaccine. Study-level background: The analysis combined second doses at about 4 or about 12 weeks.

Trimming left V 0 bases short and J 0 bases short, with 12 bases between. Germline-derived CDR1 and CDR2 are SGHRS and YFSETQ. The CDR3 is 16 amino acids. About this clone itself: Its antigen remains unknown.

TCRdb keeps only in-frame clones here, not all; method: immunoSEQ multiplex PCR. This repertoire shows more than 95,000 clones, roughly 88% found once; its top ten account for about 8.7%. Study results and caveats: Repertoires were sampled only after the peak T cell response.

Specimen: peripheral blood, collected on day 0 of AZD1222 vaccination. The sequence was collected from an adult in good health. This chain links TRBV5-1 with TRBJ1-1; D not certain. CDR3 DNA: TGCGCCAGCAGCTTGGGGTCGGTCCCCATGAACACTGAAGCTTTCTTT. Its protein product is CASSLGSVPMNTEAFF.